The 28 T cell receptor beta chains below all came from one sample that was sequenced in a study of blood T cell repertoires in COVID-19. Here immunoSEQ multiplex PCR was the method, and the copy in TCRdb shows in-frame clones only, minus some. The sample shows a few hundred thousand clones, roughly nine tenths of them seen only once. Sequenced: peripheral blood. The source is a man between 40 and 49 years old with acute or convalescent COVID-19.

The gene calls are TRBV30 and TRBJ1-1; D perhaps matches TRBD1 (6 bases). This CDR3 region has 13 residues. V was shortened by 0 bases and J by 3 bases, with 8 bases between the two germline ends. CDR1 GTSNPN and CDR2 SVGIG come from the germline V gene (reference sequence). The CDR3 DNA reads as TGTGCCTGGAGTGTACAGGGCTACACTGAAGCTTTCTTT. Translation: CAWSVQGYTEAFF.

For this clone: At the DNA level, this CDR3 is encoded by other sequences in the same sample as well. This chain uses TRBV7-9 with TRBJ1-1, with a possible D match to TRBD1 (5 bases). The CDR3 length is 13 residues. Germline CDR1 and CDR2: SEHNR and FQNEAQ (reference sequence). V dropped 2 bases and J dropped 2 bases, with 6 bases sitting between them. The CDR3 protein is CASSLQGNTEAFF. CDR3 DNA: TGTGCCAGCAGCTTACAGGGAAACACTGAAGCTTTCTTT.

The gene calls are TRBV5-1 and TRBJ2-4; 8 bases agree with TRBD1. The junction had 9 bases not matched to a gene; V was cut back by 3 bases and J by 1 base. The CDR3 is made up of 17 amino acids. The germline CDR1 and CDR2 sequences are SGHRS and YFSETQ. CDR3 sequence (DNA): TGCGCCAGCAGCTCGGTAACAGGGGGATCGGCCAAAAACATTCAGTACTTC. It codes for CASSSVTGGSAKNIQYF.

This clone has just one count. The chain uses TRBV5-1 and TRBJ2-7; 9 bases are a match to TRBD2. CDR1 SGHRS and CDR2 YFSETQ come from the germline V gene. The CDR3 has 18 residues. The V gene end was trimmed by 0 bases and the J gene end by 2 bases; junction bases not matched to a gene: 12. The CDR3 DNA reads TGCGCCAGCAGCTTGGCCGCAACTAGCGGGCGTCGTACCTACGAGCAGTACTTC. Protein: CASSLAATSGRRTYEQYF. The whole variable domain, remainder taken from reference TRBV5-1 and TRBJ2-7, is KAGVTQTPRYLIKTRGQQVTLSCSPISGHRSVSWYQQTPGQGLQFLFEYFSETQRNKGNFPGRFSGRQFSNSRSEMNVSTLELGDSALYLCASSLAATSGRRTYEQYFGPGTRLTVT.

The J gene is TRBJ2-3, the V gene TRBV7-8, with TRBD2 matching over 9 bases. CDR1 is SGHVS, CDR2 FQNEAQ, per germline. Trimming took 2 bases from V and 5 from J; bases not matched to a gene: 11. The CDR3 extends over 17 amino acids. The CDR3 protein is CASSLMVRGGAQDTQYF. CDR3 in DNA: TGTGCCAGCAGCTTAATGGTACGCGGGGGGGCCCAAGATACGCAGTATTTT.

This clone showed up just once. This rearrangement joins TRBV5-4 to TRBJ1-5, with TRBD1 as a possible D gene (6 bases). Germline CDR1 reads SGHNT; CDR2 reads YYREEE (reference sequence). This CDR3 has 15 residues. V gave up 0 bases and J gave up 5 bases, with 12 bases separating them. CDR3 bases: TGTGCCAGCAGCTTGGACGGGACACAAGATCAGCCCCAGCATTTT. This sequence encodes CASSLDGTQDQPQHF. Full variable domain (missing parts from reference TRBV5-4 and TRBJ1-5): ETGVTQSPTHLIKTRGQQVTLRCSSQSGHNTVSWYQQALGQGPQFIFQYYREEENGRGNFPPRFSGLQFPNYSSELNVNALELDDSALYLCASSLDGTQDQPQHFGDGTRLSIL.

The chain recombines TRBV11-3 with TRBJ2-1, with 8 bases lining up with TRBD1. Per germline, CDR1 SGHNT and CDR2 YENEEA. After removal of 1 base from V and 7 bases from J, the junction contained 9 bases not matched to a gene. The CDR3 runs 16 residues. The CDR3, as DNA: TGTGCCAGCAGCTTAGGGATGGACAGGGATGGGAATGAGCAGTTCTTC. Encoded protein: CASSLGMDRDGNEQFF.

CDR3 region: CASSLSSGRAYEQYF. CDR3 nucleotide sequence: TGTGCCAGCAGTTTATCCAGCGGGAGGGCCTACGAGCAGTACTTC. The chain has TRBV27 and TRBJ2-7; 10 nucleotides align to TRBD2. This CDR3 has 15 amino acids. Losses at the gene ends were 0 bases for V and 2 bases for J; bases not matched to a gene: 1. CDR1 and CDR2 (germline): MNHEY, SMNVEV (reference sequence).

The table lists this clone with a count of one. The chain links TRBV12-2 to TRBJ2-7; TRBD2, as called in the table, went unchecked against the DNA. TRBV12-2 is labeled a pseudogene. This CDR3 is 19 amino acids long. In nucleotides, the CDR3 is TGTGCAAGTCGCTTAGTTATCCTACGGAGGCCCTACTCTTACTACGAGCAGTACTTC. Residues: CASRLVILRRPYSYYEQYF.

J is TRBJ2-3 and V is TRBV11-2, with TRBD1 matching 8 bases. The CDR3 runs 14 residues. V lost 5 bases, J lost 4 bases, and 5 bases stayed unmatched. CDR1 and CDR2 (germline): SGHAT, FQNNGV. In DNA, the CDR3 is TGTGCCAGCAGCCAGGACAGGGTGGCAGATACGCAGTATTTT. Protein product: CASSQDRVADTQYF.

The gene calls are TRBV27 and TRBJ2-1; 9 positions match TRBD1. CDR3 length: 15 amino acids. Germline values: CDR1 MNHEY, CDR2 SMNVEV (reference sequence). The V and J ends lost 6 bases and 4 bases, in that order; junction bases with no gene match: 7. The CDR3 sequence: CASRFGQGSYNEQFF. CDR3 bases: TGTGCCAGCAGATTTGGACAGGGGTCATACAATGAGCAGTTCTTC.

The gene calls are TRBV10-3 and TRBJ1-2; perhaps TRBD1 as D (5 bases). The germline V and J ends were trimmed by 4 bases and 8 bases, with 17 bases remaining between them. Germline V gene sequence: CDR1 ENHRY, CDR2 SYGVKD. The CDR3 length is 14 residues. This CDR3 reads CAISALDTFIGYTF. The CDR3 DNA reads TGTGCCATCAGTGCCTTGGACACTTTTATCGGCTACACCTTC.

V is TRBV6-5 and J is TRBJ1-3; D unresolved. CDR3 length: 11 amino acids. The V gene's germline CDR1 is MNHEY and CDR2 SVGAGI. V was shortened by 5 bases and J by 4 bases, with 3 bases between the two germline ends. The CDR3 nucleotides read TGTGCCAGCAGTCTCGGAAACACCATATATTTT. Translation: CASSLGNTIYF.

This chain joins TRBV4-1 and TRBJ2-5; D may be TRBD2 (6 bases). The CDR3 sequence is 19 residues long. CDR1 MGHRA and CDR2 YSYEKL come from the germline V gene. Trimming removed 0 bases from V and 2 bases from J, with 22 bases in between. The CDR3 DNA sequence: TGCGCCAGCAGCCAAGACCCGGGTTTAACCGCGGGGCAACAAGAGACCCAGTACTTC. This translates into CASSQDPGLTAGQQETQYF.

The gene calls are TRBV6-5 and TRBJ2-6; D is unclear. V shed 6 bases and J shed 0 bases, with 3 bases lying between them. The CDR3 covers 13 residues. The V gene's germline CDR1 is MNHEY and CDR2 SVGAGI. CDR3 in DNA: TGTGCCAGCAGGCGCTCTGGGGCCAACGTCCTGACTTTC. Protein: CASRRSGANVLTF.

The J gene is TRBJ1-2, the V gene TRBV15; D is unclear. The CDR3 sequence is 14 residues long. V lost 1 base, J lost 4 bases, and 10 bases lay in between. CDR1 is LNHNV, CDR2 YYDKDF, per germline (reference sequence). This CDR3 is CATSRGRGGYGYTF. CDR3 nucleotides: TGTGCCACCAGCAGAGGCCGCGGAGGCTATGGCTACACCTTC.

The chain recombines TRBV19 with TRBJ1-5; 9 bases are shared with TRBD1. CDR1 is LNHDA and CDR2 is SQIVND in the germline V gene (reference sequence). Trimming removed 2 bases from V and 4 bases from J; junction bases left unmatched: 6. CDR3 length: 16 residues. CDR3 sequence (DNA): TGTGCCAGTAGTATATACGGGACAGGGCTGAATCAGCCCCAGCATTTT. Translating it yields CASSIYGTGLNQPQHF.

CDR3 sequence reads: CASSLAGGASSETQYF. CDR3 nucleotides: TGTGCCAGCAGCTTAGCGGGGGGGGCTTCGTCGGAGACCCAGTACTTC. The V and J genes are TRBV7-6 and TRBJ2-5, with a tentative D call TRBD2 (7 bases). The germline V gene encodes CDR1 SGHVS and CDR2 FNYEAQ. The CDR3 has 16 amino acids. With 0 bases removed from V and 5 bases from J, the gap between germline ends came to 16 bases. Full variable domain (outside the CDR3, taken from reference TRBV7-6 and TRBJ2-5): GAGVSQSPRYKVTKRGQDVALRCDPISGHVSLYWYRQALGQGPEFLTYFNYEAQQDKSGLPNDRFSAERPEGSISTLTIQRTEQRDSAMYRCASSLAGGASSETQYFGPGTRLLVL.

V is TRBV6-2 or TRBV6-3 and J is TRBJ1-1, with D unresolved. This CDR3 spans 14 amino acids. Germline-derived CDR1 and CDR2 are MNHEY and SVGEGT. The germline V and J ends were trimmed by 2 bases and 2 bases, with 9 bases remaining between them. CDR3 in amino acids: CASSYGARNTEAFF. The CDR3 DNA sequence: TGTGCCAGCAGTTACGGAGCAAGAAACACTGAAGCTTTCTTT.

The rearrangement uses TRBV6-2 or TRBV6-3 and TRBJ2-6; TRBD1 aligns across 7 bases. V shed 5 bases and J 1 base; nucleotides not matched to a gene: 2. The germline gives CDR1 MNHEY, CDR2 SVGEGT. The CDR3 covers 15 residues. The CDR3 region has the DNA TGTGCCAGCAGTCGCAGGGGGTCTGGGGCCAACGTCCTGACTTTC. Protein sequence: CASSRRGSGANVLTF.

This chain joins TRBV30 and TRBJ1-3; unclear D gene. Germline values: CDR1 GTSNPN, CDR2 SVGIG (reference sequence). V shed 4 bases and J shed 0 bases, with 10 bases lying between them. The CDR3 consists of 14 residues. The DNA for the CDR3 is TGTGCCTGGAACTACGGAGACTCTGGAAACACCATATATTTT. Protein: CAWNYGDSGNTIYF.

The chain has TRBV5-6 and TRBJ1-1; D remains ambiguous. CDR1 and CDR2 (germline): SGHDT, YYEEEE. Between the trimmed V and J ends, which lost 3 bases and 4 bases, there was a span of 10 bases. The CDR3 consists of 13 residues. DNA for the CDR3: TGTGCCAGCAGCTCCCCAAGAGGCACTGAAGCTTTCTTT. It is translated as CASSSPRGTEAFF.

The rearrangement uses TRBV19 and TRBJ1-5; D gene uncertain. The germline CDR1 and CDR2 sequences are LNHDA and SQIVND (reference sequence). V was clipped by 3 bases and J by 6 bases, with 12 bases between them. The CDR3 runs 14 residues. The CDR3, as DNA: TGTGCCAGTAGTATGATGAGTCTAGGTCAGCCCCAGCATTTT. The encoded protein is CASSMMSLGQPQHF. Looking up the rest from reference TRBV19 and TRBJ1-5 gives the full variable domain: DGGITQSPKYLFRKEGQNVTLSCEQNLNHDAMYWYRQDPGQGLRLIYYSQIVNDFQKGDIAEGYSVSREKKESFPLTVTSAQKNPTAFYLCASSMMSLGQPQHFGDGTRLSIL.

CDR3 bases: TGTGCCAGTAGTATAGCGGGACAGATGAATGAAAAACTGTTTTTT. This gives the protein CASSIAGQMNEKLFF. The chain joins TRBV19 to TRBJ1-4; 7 nucleotides line up with TRBD1. J was trimmed by 5 bases and V by 1 base; bases with no gene match: 4. This CDR3 is 15 amino acids long. CDR1 is LNHDA and CDR2 is SQIVND in the germline V gene (reference sequence).

This chain joins TRBV7-9 and TRBJ2-7, with 7 bases lining up with TRBD2. The trim removed 1 base at V and 3 bases at J, leaving 18 bases unmatched. Germline assignment: CDR1 SEHNR and CDR2 FQNEAQ (reference sequence). The CDR3 loop spans 19 amino acids. This CDR3 reads CASSLGTPGGSRLYYEQYF. In DNA form, the CDR3 reads TGTGCCAGCAGCTTAGGTACCCCTGGCGGGAGTCGACTGTACTACGAGCAGTACTTC.

The chain uses TRBV3-1 (or the pseudogene TRBV3-2) and TRBJ1-1; D is uncertain. The CDR3 length is 14 residues. V was trimmed by 4 bases and J by 3 bases, leaving 12 bases between them. The germline CDR1 and CDR2 sequences are LGHDT and YNNKEL (reference sequence). The CDR3 region has the DNA TGTGCCAGCAGCCGCCGGGGTTTCGACACTGAAGCTTTCTTT. Translating gives CASSRRGFDTEAFF.

CDR3 amino acids: CSASAAWDIDSPLHF. The CDR3 coding sequence is TGCAGTGCTAGTGCCGCGTGGGACATTGATTCACCCCTCCACTTT. This sequence joins TRBV20-1 and TRBJ1-6; TRBD1 might be the D (6 bases). The length of the CDR3 is 15 residues. In germline, CDR1 is DFQATT, CDR2 SNEGSKA (reference sequence). V lost 3 bases, J lost 8 bases, and 17 bases lay in between.

The chain is built from TRBV19 and TRBJ2-1; D perhaps matches TRBD1 (6 bases). Germline-derived CDR1 and CDR2 are LNHDA and SQIVND (reference sequence). Trimming took off 4 bases at V and 12 bases at J, with 13 bases between the two ends. The CDR3 runs to 12 residues. The CDR3 bases are TGTGCCAGTAGTAACAGGGAATATAGGCAGTTCTTC. This sequence encodes CASSNREYRQFF.